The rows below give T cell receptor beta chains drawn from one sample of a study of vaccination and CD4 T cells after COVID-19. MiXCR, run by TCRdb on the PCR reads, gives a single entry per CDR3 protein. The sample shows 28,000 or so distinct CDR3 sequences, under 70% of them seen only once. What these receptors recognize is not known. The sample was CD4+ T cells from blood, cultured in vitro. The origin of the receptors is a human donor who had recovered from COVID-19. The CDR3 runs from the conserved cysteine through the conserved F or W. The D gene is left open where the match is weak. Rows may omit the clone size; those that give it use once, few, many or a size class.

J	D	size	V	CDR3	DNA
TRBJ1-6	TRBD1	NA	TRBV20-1	CSARFKGAGNSPLHF	TGCAGTGCTAGGTTTAAGGGGGCGGGTAATTCACCCCTCCACTTT
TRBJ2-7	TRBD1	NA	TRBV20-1	CSAGRPGTGRNEQYF	TGCAGTGCCGGGCGTCCCGGGACAGGGAGGAACGAGCAGTACTTC
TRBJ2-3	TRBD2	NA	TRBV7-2	CASSPGGVRTDTQYF	TGTGCCAGCAGCCCGGGGGGGGTTCGCACAGATACGCAGTATTTT
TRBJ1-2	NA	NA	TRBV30	CAWRPRGPRVYGYTF	TGTGCCTGGAGGCCCCGGGGACCCCGGGTCTATGGCTACACCTTC
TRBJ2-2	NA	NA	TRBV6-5	CASSYTYTGELFF	TGTGCCAGCAGTTACACCTACACCGGGGAGCTGTTTTTT
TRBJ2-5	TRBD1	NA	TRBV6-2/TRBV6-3	CASSDGGTGGLTQYF	TGTGCCAGCAGTGATGGTGGGACAGGGGGCCTGACCCAGTACTTC
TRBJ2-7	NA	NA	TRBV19	CASSSTVSYEQYF	TGTGCCAGTAGTTCGACAGTCTCCTACGAGCAGTACTTC
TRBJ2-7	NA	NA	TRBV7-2	CASSPAGWYEQYF	TGTGCCAGCAGCCCCGCAGGGTGGTACGAGCAGTACTTC
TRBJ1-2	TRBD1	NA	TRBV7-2	CASSPAGQLYGYTF	TGTGCCAGCAGCCCGGCGGGACAGCTCTATGGCTACACCTTC
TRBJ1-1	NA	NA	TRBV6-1	CASSEPGNTEAFF	TGTGCCAGCAGTGAACCAGGGAACACTGAAGCTTTCTTT
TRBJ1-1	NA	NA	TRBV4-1	CASSQDRDLPEAFF	TGCGCCAGCAGCCAAGATCGGGACTTACCTGAAGCTTTCTTT
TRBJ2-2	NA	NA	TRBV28	CASLNRASATGELFF	TGTGCCAGCCTGAACAGGGCTAGCGCCACCGGGGAGCTGTTTTTT
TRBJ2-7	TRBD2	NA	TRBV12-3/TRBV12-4	CASSSAGVEQYF	TGTGCCAGCAGTTCCGCGGGGGTAGAGCAGTACTTC
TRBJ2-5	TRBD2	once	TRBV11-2	CASSSSRREGTQYF	TGTGCCAGCAGCTCGTCGCGGAGGGAGGGGACCCAGTACTTC
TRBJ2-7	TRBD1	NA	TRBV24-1	CATSPSRDRGTHEQYF	TGTGCCACCAGTCCCTCCCGGGACAGGGGAACCCACGAGCAGTACTTC
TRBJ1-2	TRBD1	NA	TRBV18	CASSPQRQGETGGYTF	TGTGCCAGCTCACCACAAAGACAGGGCGAGACGGGAGGCTACACCTTC
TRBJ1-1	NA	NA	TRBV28	CASSFVSGRKAFF	TGTGCCAGCAGTTTCGTTAGCGGACGCAAAGCTTTCTTT
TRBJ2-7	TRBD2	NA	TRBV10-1	CARRERELRYEQYF	TGCGCCAGACGAGAGCGGGAACTACGCTACGAGCAGTACTTC
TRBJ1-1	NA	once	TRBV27	CASSLPDRSNTEAFF	TGTGCCAGCAGTTTGCCCGACAGGTCGAACACTGAAGCTTTCTTT
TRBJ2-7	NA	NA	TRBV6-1	CASRAMTGPTYEQYF	TGTGCCAGCAGAGCTATGACAGGCCCTACCTACGAGCAGTACTTC
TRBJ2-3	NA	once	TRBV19	CASRDRRKDTQYF	TGTGCCAGTAGAGACAGGAGGAAGGATACGCAGTATTTT
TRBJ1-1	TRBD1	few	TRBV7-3	CASSPTGGLTEAFF	TGTGCCAGCAGCCCCACAGGGGGCCTCACTGAAGCTTTCTTT
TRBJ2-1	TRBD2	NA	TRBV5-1	CASSLGAGETEQFF	TGCGCCAGCAGCTTGGGTGCGGGGGAGACTGAGCAGTTCTTC
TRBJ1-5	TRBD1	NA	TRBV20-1	CSATQGGWSNQPQHF	TGCAGTGCTACCCAGGGGGGTTGGAGCAATCAGCCCCAGCATTTT
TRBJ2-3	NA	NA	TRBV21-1	CASSTVLCTDTQYF	TGTGCCAGCAGCACTGTGTTATGCACAGATACGCAGTATTTT
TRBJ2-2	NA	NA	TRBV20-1	CSARHYGVGPGELFF	TGCAGTGCTAGACATTACGGGGTCGGGCCCGGGGAGCTGTTTTTT
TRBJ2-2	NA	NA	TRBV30	CAWSVKDPTGELFF	TGTGCCTGGAGTGTTAAGGACCCCACCGGGGAGCTGTTTTTT
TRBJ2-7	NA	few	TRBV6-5	CASSYPSRPARDSYEQYF	TGTGCCAGCAGTTACCCCTCGCGCCCCGCCAGGGATTCCTACGAGCAGTACTTC
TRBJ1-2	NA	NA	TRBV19	CASSDHKKYGYTF	TGTGCCAGTAGTGACCACAAGAAGTATGGCTACACCTTC
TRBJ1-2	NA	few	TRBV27	CASSPPQPHGYTF	TGTGCCAGCAGTCCACCCCAGCCACATGGCTACACCTTC
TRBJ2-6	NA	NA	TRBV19	CASSPLGSGANVLTF	TGTGCCAGTAGCCCCCTCGGCTCTGGGGCCAACGTCCTGACTTTC
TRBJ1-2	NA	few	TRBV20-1	CSASPTPDNYGYTF	TGCAGTGCTAGCCCGACGCCAGATAACTATGGCTACACCTTC
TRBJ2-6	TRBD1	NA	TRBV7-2	CASSLGGQGAAGANVLTF	TGTGCCAGCAGCTTAGGTGGACAGGGGGCCGCCGGGGCCAACGTCCTGACTTTC
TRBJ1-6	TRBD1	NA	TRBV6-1	CASTPLGQFNSPLHF	TGTGCCAGCACCCCCCTGGGACAGTTTAATTCACCCCTCCACTTT
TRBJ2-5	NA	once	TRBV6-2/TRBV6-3	CASSYGRAAYQETQYF	TGTGCCAGCAGTTACGGGCGAGCGGCGTACCAAGAGACCCAGTACTTC
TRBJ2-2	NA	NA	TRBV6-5	CASSYTGTGELFF	TGTGCCAGCAGTTATACGGGGACCGGGGAGCTGTTTTTT
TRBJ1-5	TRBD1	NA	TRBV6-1	CATHRGGVNNQPQHF	TGTGCCACTCATAGAGGGGGCGTAAACAATCAGCCCCAGCATTTT
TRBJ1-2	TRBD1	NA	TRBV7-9	CASSPDRAYGYTF	TGTGCCAGCAGCCCAGACAGGGCCTATGGCTACACCTTC
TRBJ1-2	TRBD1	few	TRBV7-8	CASSLRTGDGYTF	TGTGCCAGCAGCCTCCGGACAGGGGATGGCTACACCTTC
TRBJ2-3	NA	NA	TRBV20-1	CSAILSSDTQYF	TGCAGTGCTATTTTGTCCTCAGATACGCAGTATTTT
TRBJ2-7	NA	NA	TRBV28	CATIDAGYEQYF	TGTGCCACCATAGATGCGGGCTACGAGCAGTACTTC